This T cell receptor (beta chain) originates from a study of blood T cell repertoires in COVID-19. Germline-derived CDR1 and CDR2 are MNHEY and SVGAGI. V lost 6 bases to trimming and J lost 6 bases; unmatched junction nucleotides: 13. The CDR3 totals 15 residues. Sequencing was performed with immunoSEQ multiplex PCR; in TCRdb, only in-frame clones are kept and a portion is missing. The table shows some 150,000 clones, with 75% to 90% occurring only once. The chain carries TRBV6-5 and TRBJ1-1; TRBD1 matches at 7 bases. The sequenced sample consisted of peripheral blood. This clonotype was sampled from a human donor in a cohort sampled during active COVID-19. The CDR3 nucleotides are TGTGCCAGCAGAACCGGACAGGTGATTATGCCTGAAGCTTTCTTT. This sequence encodes CASRTGQVIMPEAFF.